This T cell receptor (beta chain) was sequenced during a study of shared clonotypes between healthy human individuals. A note on this clone: Distinct nucleotide sequences in the sample also encode this CDR3.

Splitting the CD4+ cells yielded a CD45RA+ naive subset and a CD45RA-negative memory subset. Deep was the level used in running the assay. The assay was immunoSEQ multiplex PCR, and TCRdb's table has in-frame clones only and misses some. The sample has over 2 million clones, 90% to 95% seen once. This CDR3 contains 11 residues. Looked up from germline, CDR1 is GTSNPN and CDR2 is SVGIG (reference sequence). The V and J ends lost 5 bases and 5 bases, in that order; junction bases with no gene match: 1. Material: naive CD4+ T cells sorted from blood. Subset denoted: CD45RA+ positively selected. The chain has TRBV30 and TRBJ2-3, with TRBD1 identical over 7 bases. The TCR sequence derives from a man aged 18 to 29 in good health. CDR3 amino acids: CAWGQEDTQYF. The DNA for the CDR3 is TGTGCCTGGGGACAGGAAGATACGCAGTATTTT. The whole variable domain, remainder taken from reference TRBV30 and TRBJ2-3, is SQTIHQWPATLVQPVGSPLSLECTVEGTSNPNLYWYRQAAGRGLQLLFYSVGIGQISSEVPQNLSASRPQDRQFILSSKKLLLSDSGFYLCAWGQEDTQYFGPGTRLTVL.